This TCR beta chain was found in a study of shared clonotypes between healthy human individuals. The CDR3 has 13 amino acids. V lost 4 bases and J 3 bases, leaving 9 bases between the germline ends. CDR1 is LGHNA and CDR2 is YNFKEQ in the germline V gene. Positively selected for CCR7, the CD45RO-negative cells used as naive CD8 cells excluded terminally differentiated effector memory CD45RA+ cells. Profiled with immunoSEQ multiplex PCR; TCRdb holds only in-frame clones, not every one. The data contain about 680,000 clones, just over 90% of them singletons. V usage is TRBV4-2 and J usage is TRBJ1-1; D gene unclear. This clonotype was obtained from a young man in good health. Sequenced sample: naive CD8+ T cells sorted from blood. The CDR3 loop reads CASSPPAYTEAFF. In DNA form, the CDR3 reads TGTGCCAGCAGCCCCCCAGCGTACACTGAAGCTTTCTTT.